The 32 T cell receptor beta chains below all came from one sample that was sequenced in a study of T cells after yellow fever vaccination. Using its own MiXCR run on the 5' RACE reads, TCRdb lists one record per CDR3 protein. The table includes around 310,000 distinct CDR3 sequences, 3% to 4.5% detected once. The sequencing here drew on PBMCs, taken 5 days after the yellow fever booster vaccination. The receptors stem from a man between 18 and 29 years old who received the YFV17D yellow fever vaccine.

The CDR3 DNA reads as TGTGCCAGCAGTCAGACAGAGATCTACGAGCAGTACTTC. Protein product: CASSQTEIYEQYF. The chain recombines TRBV6-5 with TRBJ2-7, with D perhaps TRBD1 (5 bases). The V gene lost 5 bases and the J gene lost 3 bases, with 11 bases spanning the gap. Germline-derived CDR1 and CDR2 are MNHEY and SVGAGI. CDR3 length: 13 amino acids.

This clonotype showed up just a few times. The chain employs TRBV7-2 and TRBJ1-4, with a possible D match to TRBD1 (5 bases). The CDR3 is made up of 13 amino acids. V lost 1 base and J lost 8, with 8 bases in between. Per germline, CDR1 SGHTA and CDR2 FQGNSA. This CDR3 reads CASSLGGHEKLFF. The CDR3 DNA follows: TGTGCCAGCAGCTTAGGGGGCCACGAAAAACTGTTTTTT. Full variable domain (rest looked up from reference TRBV7-2 and TRBJ1-4): GAGVSQSPSNKVTEKGKDVELRCDPISGHTALYWYRQSLGQGLEFLIYFQGNSAPDKSGLPSDRFSAERTGGSVSTLTIQRTQQEDSAVYLCASSLGGHEKLFFGSGTQLSVL.

This chain joins TRBV20-1 and TRBJ1-1, with TRBD1 matching over 7 bases. CDR1 DFQATT and CDR2 SNEGSKA come from the germline V gene (reference sequence). Trimming cost V 3 bases and J 6 bases; bases outside gene matches: 7. The CDR3 runs 13 residues. The CDR3 reads CSASIQGGSEAFF. CDR3 coding DNA: TGCAGTGCTAGCATCCAGGGGGGGTCTGAAGCTTTCTTT.

The table lists this clonotype with a few counts. The CDR3 protein is CSARGTSGGYNNEQFF. In nucleotides, the CDR3 is TGCAGTGCTAGGGGGACTAGCGGGGGGTATAACAATGAGCAGTTCTTC. The chain has TRBV20-1 and TRBJ2-1, with 15 bases aligning to TRBD2. CDR1 and CDR2 (germline): DFQATT, SNEGSKA (reference sequence). V was pared by 3 bases and J by 5 bases, with 5 bases of the junction left unmatched. The CDR3 has 16 residues.

V and J are TRBV4-3 and TRBJ2-3, with 8 positions matching TRBD1. The CDR3 covers 13 residues. The ends lost 6 bases at V and 4 bases at J; junction bases unmatched: 3. CDR1 is LGHNA, CDR2 YSLEER, per germline. The CDR3 nucleotides read TGCGCCAGCAGTACAGGGGGATCAGATACGCAGTATTTT. Translating it yields CASSTGGSDTQYF.

V gene TRBV7-6 combines with J gene TRBJ2-1; tentative D call: TRBD2 (5 bases). Trimming shortened V by 3 bases and J by 9 bases, and 12 bases separated the two germline ends. This CDR3 is built from 13 residues. Germline-derived CDR1 and CDR2 are SGHVS and FNYEAQ. Written as DNA, the CDR3 is TGTGCCAGCAGCTTGCTGGAGGATGGTGAGCAGTTCTTC. This codes for CASSLLEDGEQFF.

Only a few counts were recorded for this clonotype. The rearrangement links TRBV6-6 to TRBJ1-5; D is uncertain. There are 15 residues in the CDR3. CDR1 MNHNY and CDR2 SVGAGI come from the germline V gene (reference sequence). Deletions cut 7 bases from V and 0 bases from J, with 13 bases between. This chain's CDR3 is CASTLDSYSNQPQHF. The CDR3 nucleotides read TGTGCCAGCACCCTGGACTCGTATAGCAATCAGCCCCAGCATTTT.

This clonotype was seen only a few times. The V call is TRBV7-2, the J call TRBJ1-6, with D uncertain. The germline V and J ends were trimmed by 5 bases and 7 bases, with 15 bases remaining between them. The CDR3 extends over 15 amino acids. The V gene's germline CDR1 is SGHTA and CDR2 FQGNSA. The CDR3 loop is CASSPTLMGNSPLHF. CDR3 DNA: TGTGCCAGCAGCCCTACTCTGATGGGAAATTCACCCCTCCACTTT. The full variable domain, with the rest looked up from reference TRBV7-2 and TRBJ1-6, is GAGVSQSPSNKVTEKGKDVELRCDPISGHTALYWYRQSLGQGLEFLIYFQGNSAPDKSGLPSDRFSAERTGGSVSTLTIQRTQQEDSAVYLCASSPTLMGNSPLHFGNGTRLTVT.

This clonotype was counted many times. The CDR3 DNA follows: TGCGCCAGCAGCTTACAGACAGATTTCCAAGAGACCCAGTACTTC. It codes for CASSLQTDFQETQYF. This sequence joins TRBV5-1 and TRBJ2-5, with D perhaps TRBD1 (5 bases). Per germline, CDR1 SGHRS and CDR2 YFSETQ. Trimming pared 2 bases from V and 1 base from J, leaving 12 bases between. The CDR3 has 15 amino acids. Variable domain in full (rest from reference TRBV5-1 and TRBJ2-5): KAGVTQTPRYLIKTRGQQVTLSCSPISGHRSVSWYQQTPGQGLQFLFEYFSETQRNKGNFPGRFSGRQFSNSRSEMNVSTLELGDSALYLCASSLQTDFQETQYFGPGTRLLVL.

This CDR3 reads CASSLQGSREKLFF. The CDR3 region has the DNA TGTGCCAGCAGCCTACAGGGGTCCCGAGAAAAACTGTTTTTT. This rearrangement joins TRBV27 to TRBJ1-4; the match to TRBD1 covers 7 bases. CDR1 and CDR2 (germline): MNHEY, SMNVEV (reference sequence). Germline trimming cut 6 bases from V and 8 bases from J; bases unmatched to any gene: 9. The CDR3 consists of 14 residues.

This clonotype was seen only a few times. The CDR3 DNA sequence: TGCGGCGCCGTCAGGGAGGTGACCGGGGAGCTGTTTTTT. As protein: CGAVREVTGELFF. The rearrangement joins TRBV20-1 to TRBJ2-2, with TRBD2 as a possible D gene (6 bases). CDR1 is DFQATT, CDR2 SNEGSKA, per germline (reference sequence). The CDR3 is made up of 13 amino acids.

In its sample, this clonotype was seen many times. This chain connects TRBV7-2 to TRBJ2-1; D gene unclear. Germline-derived CDR1 and CDR2 are SGHTA and FQGNSA. Trimming stripped 2 bases from V and 7 bases from J, with 9 bases between. The CDR3 is 13 amino acids. This CDR3 reads CASSLKSRNEQFF. The CDR3 coding sequence is TGTGCCAGCAGCTTAAAAAGTAGAAATGAGCAGTTCTTC. Variable domain in full (rest from reference TRBV7-2 and TRBJ2-1): GAGVSQSPSNKVTEKGKDVELRCDPISGHTALYWYRQSLGQGLEFLIYFQGNSAPDKSGLPSDRFSAERTGGSVSTLTIQRTQQEDSAVYLCASSLKSRNEQFFGPGTRLTVL.

In its sample, this clonotype was seen a few times. The chain has TRBV12-3 or TRBV12-4 and TRBJ1-3; unclear D gene. This CDR3 contains 12 residues. V was clipped by 7 bases and J by 4 bases, with 8 bases between them. Here the CDR3 DNA reads TGTGCCAGCACCACGGGAGGAAACACCATATATTTT. Its translation: CASTTGGNTIYF.

The chain has TRBV4-1 and TRBJ2-3; TRBD2 matches at 7 bases. CDR1 MGHRA and CDR2 YSYEKL come from the germline V gene. This CDR3 spans 16 amino acids. V was clipped by 0 bases and J by 0 bases; unmatched bases: 3. The CDR3 DNA reads as TGCGCCAGCAGCCAAGACGGAGCGGGGAGCACAGATACGCAGTATTTT. Protein product: CASSQDGAGSTDTQYF.

The table lists this clonotype with many counts. V gene TRBV6-2 or TRBV6-3 combines with J gene TRBJ1-6, with D possibly being TRBD1 (6 bases). The V end lost 6 bases, the J end lost 10 bases, and 16 bases lay between the germline ends. Germline lookup yields CDR1 MNHEY and CDR2 SVGEGT. This CDR3 has 14 amino acids. CDR3 in amino acids: CASRLQGGGSPLHF. The CDR3 bases are TGTGCCAGCAGACTACAGGGTGGAGGATCACCCCTCCACTTT.

The J gene is TRBJ2-7, the V gene TRBV7-8, with TRBD2 matching 9 bases. Germline CDR1 is SGHVS and CDR2 is FQNEAQ. Trimming at V came to 6 bases and at J to 3 bases, leaving 3 bases not matched to a gene. The CDR3 extends over 13 amino acids. This CDR3 is CASRLAGNYEQYF. CDR3 bases: TGTGCCAGCAGGCTAGCGGGGAACTACGAGCAGTACTTC.

The V call is TRBV10-3, the J call TRBJ2-7, with D perhaps matching TRBD1 (5 bases). Germline values: CDR1 ENHRY, CDR2 SYGVKD. Trimming cost V 10 bases and J 4 bases, with 20 bases left between them. This CDR3 is 14 amino acids long. The CDR3 spells CATGHTVLGYEQYF. In DNA, the CDR3 is TGTGCCACCGGACACACCGTCCTCGGGTACGAGCAGTACTTC.

This clonotype has ten or more counts. The chain's CDR3 is CASSLARGGELFF. Written as DNA, the CDR3 is TGCGCCAGCAGCTTGGCCAGGGGCGGGGAGCTGTTTTTT. The rearrangement uses TRBV5-1 and TRBJ2-2; weak D call: TRBD1 (6 bases). CDR1 and CDR2 (germline): SGHRS, YFSETQ. Trimming cost V 0 bases and J 7 bases, with 7 bases left between them. CDR3 length: 13 residues.

This clonotype was picked up a small number of times. Germline and junction disagree at one end, which may indicate a read error. The chain couples TRBV12-3 or TRBV12-4 to TRBJ2-7; TRBD2 aligns across 8 bases. CDR3 length equals 15 residues. The CDR3 region is CASSLGAGDPYGQYF. The CDR3 nucleotides read TGTGCCAGCAGTTTAGGAGCGGGGGACCCCTACGGGCAGTACTTC.

CDR3 residues: CASSPHTGEIYGYTF. The CDR3, as DNA: TGTGCCAGCAGCCCTCACACAGGGGAGATCTATGGCTACACCTTC. V usage is TRBV3-1 and J usage is TRBJ1-2; 7 bases align to TRBD1. The germline CDR1 and CDR2 sequences are LGHDT and YNNKEL (reference sequence). There are 15 residues in the CDR3. The ends lost 4 bases at V and 4 bases at J; junction bases unmatched: 9.

This clonotype was counted ten times or more. The rearrangement uses TRBV30 and TRBJ1-1; D possibly corresponds to TRBD1 (5 bases). In germline, CDR1 is GTSNPN, CDR2 SVGIG (reference sequence). The CDR3 contains 12 residues. The germline V and J ends were trimmed by 3 bases and 4 bases, with 9 bases remaining between them. The CDR3 nucleotides are TGTGCCTGGAGGTGGGGGGGCACTGAAGCTTTCTTT. This sequence encodes CAWRWGGTEAFF.

Many counts were recorded for this clonotype. The V and J genes are TRBV6-5 and TRBJ2-1, with D uncertain. The germline gives CDR1 MNHEY, CDR2 SVGAGI. V shed 2 bases and J shed 6 bases, with 14 bases lying between them. The CDR3 totals 15 residues. The CDR3 region has the DNA TGTGCCAGCAGTTACAGGCTGAACACTGCCAATGAGCAGTTCTTC. Amino acid sequence: CASSYRLNTANEQFF.

This clonotype showed up many times. V gene TRBV7-9 combines with J gene TRBJ1-4, with unresolved D. The CDR3 has 11 amino acids. The germline V gene encodes CDR1 SEHNR and CDR2 FQNEAQ (reference sequence). The V gene lost 5 bases and the J gene lost 6 bases, with 4 bases spanning the gap. The CDR3 loop is CASSTHEKLFF. CDR3 bases: TGTGCCAGCAGCACCCATGAAAAACTGTTTTTT.

This clonotype came up a few times. The CDR3 is CASSYFFRSPLHF. The CDR3 region has the DNA TGTGCCAGCAGTTACTTCTTCCGTTCACCCCTCCACTTT. The chain has TRBV6-5 and TRBJ1-6; D call uncertain. This CDR3 has 13 residues. Germline-derived CDR1 and CDR2 are MNHEY and SVGAGI. V was cut by 1 base and J by 9 bases, with 7 bases left in between.

In this sample, this clonotype turned up a few times. The V and J genes are TRBV20-1 and TRBJ1-2; no clear D gene. This CDR3 is built from 13 residues. Trimming cost V 1 base and J 2 bases, with 8 bases left between them. Germline values: CDR1 DFQATT, CDR2 SNEGSKA (reference sequence). CDR3 bases: TGCAGTGCTAGAGTTCTCGGAAACTATGGCTACACCTTC. The encoded protein is CSARVLGNYGYTF.

There are a few counts of this clonotype. V usage is TRBV6-5 and J usage is TRBJ1-2, with no clear D. CDR1 and CDR2 (germline): MNHEY, SVGAGI. There are 14 residues in the CDR3. V was pared by 0 bases and J by 7 bases, with 12 bases between. CDR3 in DNA: TGTGCCAGCAGTTACTCGCGCGGGCGCGGTGGCTACACCTTC. It specifies CASSYSRGRGGYTF.

At least ten counts were recorded for this clonotype. V is TRBV7-3 and J is TRBJ2-5; D is unresolved. Trimming removed 5 bases at V and 5 bases at J, with 12 bases between. From germline, CDR1 is SGHTA and CDR2 FQGTGA. The CDR3 is made up of 13 amino acids. The chain's CDR3 is CASSQYFGETQYF. DNA for the CDR3: TGTGCCAGCAGCCAATACTTTGGGGAGACCCAGTACTTC. The full variable domain, rest sourced from reference TRBV7-3 and TRBJ2-5, is GAGVSQTPSNKVTEKGKYVELRCDPISGHTALYWYRQSLGQGPEFLIYFQGTGAADDSGLPNDRFFAVRPEGSVSTLKIQRTERGDSAVYLCASSQYFGETQYFGPGTRLLVL.

This clonotype was found a few times. The V and J genes are TRBV20-1 and TRBJ1-2, with 8 bases fitting TRBD1. V dropped 3 bases and J dropped 4; count of bases not matched to a gene: 4. The length of the CDR3 is 13 residues. CDR1 is DFQATT and CDR2 is SNEGSKA in the germline V gene (reference sequence). CDR3: CSASWDRSYGYTF. The CDR3 nucleotides are TGCAGTGCTAGTTGGGACAGGAGCTATGGCTACACCTTC.

The sample holds a few counts of this clonotype. CDR3: CASSPDSSYGYTF. The CDR3, as DNA: TGTGCCAGCTCACCGGACAGTTCCTATGGCTACACCTTC. The chain carries TRBV18 and TRBJ1-2; D may be TRBD1 (6 bases). Per the germline V gene, CDR1 is KGHSH and CDR2 is LQKENI. There are 13 residues in the CDR3. V lost 3 bases and J lost 4, with 9 bases in between.

This clonotype was detected many times. The CDR3 reads CASSLRGGGTDTQYF. In nucleotides, the CDR3 is TGCGCCAGCAGCTTGAGGGGGGGCGGCACAGATACGCAGTATTTT. The rearrangement joins TRBV5-1 to TRBJ2-3; TRBD2 is a possible D gene (7 bases). The V end lost 1 base, the J end lost 1 base, and 10 bases lay between the germline ends. Germline CDR1 reads SGHRS; CDR2 reads YFSETQ. The CDR3 contains 15 residues.

This chain links TRBV5-6 with TRBJ2-5; D may correspond to TRBD1 or TRBD2 (6 bases each). Per the germline V gene, CDR1 is SGHDT and CDR2 is YYEEEE. CDR3 length: 16 residues. Between the trimmed V and J ends, which lost 5 bases and 1 base, there was a span of 18 bases. The CDR3 DNA sequence: TGTGCCAGCAGACAGACAGGAGGGTTACTCCAAGAGACCCAGTACTTC. Its protein product is CASRQTGGLLQETQYF. Based on the CDR3 plus reference TRBV5-6 and TRBJ2-5, the full variable domain is DAGVTQSPTHLIKTRGQQVTLRCSPKSGHDTVSWYQQALGQGPQFIFQYYEEEERQRGNFPDRFSGHQFPNYSSELNVNALLLGDSALYLCASRQTGGLLQETQYFGPGTRLLVL.

The chain combines TRBV9 with TRBJ1-2; D gene uncertain. CDR3 length: 16 amino acids. CDR1 is SGDLS, CDR2 YYNGEE, per germline. V was shortened by 8 bases and J by 4 bases, with 24 bases between the two germline ends. CDR3 DNA: TGTGCCAGTACCAATACGGTCGGAACCCAGGTCTATGGCTACACCTTC. Amino acids: CASTNTVGTQVYGYTF.